The 31 T cell receptor beta chains in this list originate from one sample, sequenced in a study of response to subunit inactivated influenza vaccine (dated by TCRdb to between 2017 and 2018). Library creation used RT-PCR. The reads were generated on an Illumina HiSeq 2500. The public sequencing data were trimmed at Q25 with fastp and processed into clonotypes with MiXCR by TCRdb, which kept only in-frame beta chains. Every CDR3 protein is listed once, alongside the most common genes and DNA of its rows. The table for this sample lists roughly 500,000 distinct CDR3 sequences; roughly 27% of them were counted only once. The ten largest clonotypes hold approximately 1.9% of the sample. The starting material was CD4+ T cells sorted from PBMCs, obtained less than 6 days after vaccination. These receptors all come from a man aged 45-60 years who received an inactivated influenza vaccine. Donor details come from another sample of the same person, matched by shared clones.

In this sample, this clonotype turned up a few times. The chain carries TRBV11-2 and TRBJ2-5; D is unclear. In germline, CDR1 is SGHAT, CDR2 FQNNGV. The ends were cut back, 3 bases at V and 3 bases at J, with 8 bases in the middle. This CDR3 spans 13 amino acids. CDR3 sequence reads: CASSFGFKETQYF. CDR3 nucleotides: TGTGCCAGCAGCTTTGGTTTTAAAGAGACCCAGTACTTC.

This chain links TRBV20-1 with TRBJ1-5; D unclear. Germline V CDR1 and CDR2: DFQATT, SNEGSKA (reference sequence). The V end lost 6 bases, the J end lost 3 bases, and 12 bases lay between the germline ends. The CDR3 runs 13 residues. The CDR3 sequence: CSARTDYNQPQHF. CDR3 in DNA: TGCAGTGCCAGGACGGATTACAATCAGCCCCAGCATTTT.

The chain couples TRBV10-3 to TRBJ2-3, with D perhaps TRBD1 (5 bases). Per the germline V gene, CDR1 is ENHRY and CDR2 is SYGVKD. The CDR3 is 13 residues long. Trimming removed 11 bases at V and 1 base at J, with 13 bases between. The CDR3 DNA reads TGTGCCGGCAGGGATTCCCGCACAGATACGCAGTATTTT. It specifies CAGRDSRTDTQYF.

This clonotype was counted between two and nine times. The chain carries TRBV5-1 and TRBJ2-1; 12 bases are a match to TRBD1. CDR3 length: 16 residues. Germline CDR1 reads SGHRS; CDR2 reads YFSETQ. Germline trimming cut 2 bases from V and 7 bases from J; bases unmatched to any gene: 7. This CDR3 reads CASSFGTGGGKNEQFF. As DNA, the CDR3 is TGCGCCAGCAGCTTTGGGACAGGGGGCGGGAAGAATGAGCAGTTCTTC.

This clonotype was counted a few times. V usage is TRBV7-2 and J usage is TRBJ1-1; D remains ambiguous. CDR3 size: 14 residues. V lost 0 bases and J lost 3, with 8 bases in between. Germline CDR1 reads SGHTA; CDR2 reads FQGNSA. The CDR3 here is CASSLAPPDTEAFF. CDR3 bases: TGTGCCAGCAGCTTAGCGCCACCCGACACTGAAGCTTTCTTT.

This clonotype was recorded a few times. J is TRBJ2-7 and V is TRBV18, with D possibly matching TRBD2 (5 bases). With 3 bases removed from V and 5 bases from J, the gap between germline ends came to 14 bases. Germline V gives CDR1 KGHSH, CDR2 LQKENI. The CDR3 is made up of 14 amino acids. The CDR3 loop reads CASSPQGLAHEQYF. In DNA form, the CDR3 reads TGTGCCAGCTCACCCCAAGGACTGGCCCACGAGCAGTACTTC.

The CDR3 loop is CASSPSRGSNQPQHF. CDR3 coding DNA: TGTGCCAGCAGCCCCTCCAGGGGCTCCAATCAGCCCCAGCATTTT. The chain employs TRBV7-2 and TRBJ1-5; D is perhaps TRBD1 (6 bases). The CDR3 is 15 residues long. CDR1 is SGHTA and CDR2 is FQGNSA in the germline V gene. Trimming took off 5 bases at V and 3 bases at J, with 14 bases between the two ends. The whole variable domain, filled in from reference TRBV7-2 and TRBJ1-5, reads GAGVSQSPSNKVTEKGKDVELRCDPISGHTALYWYRQSLGQGLEFLIYFQGNSAPDKSGLPSDRFSAERTGGSVSTLTIQRTQQEDSAVYLCASSPSRGSNQPQHFGDGTRLSIL.

This clonotype occurred once. J is TRBJ2-7 and V is TRBV7-2; D is perhaps TRBD2 (5 bases). This CDR3 contains 15 residues. The germline V gene encodes CDR1 SGHTA and CDR2 FQGNSA. The V end was cut by 5 bases, the J end by 3 bases, with 17 bases between. The CDR3 nucleotides read TGTGCCAGCAGCCCGACCCCTGGCGGAGGCTACGAGCAGTACTTC. Amino acids: CASSPTPGGGYEQYF. Full variable domain (missing parts from reference TRBV7-2 and TRBJ2-7): GAGVSQSPSNKVTEKGKDVELRCDPISGHTALYWYRQSLGQGLEFLIYFQGNSAPDKSGLPSDRFSAERTGGSVSTLTIQRTQQEDSAVYLCASSPTPGGGYEQYFGPGTRLTVT.

In this sample, this clonotype turned up once. This sequence joins TRBV5-1 and TRBJ2-7; 8 nucleotides agree with TRBD1. The CDR3 length is 15 residues. The V segment lost 0 bases and the J segment 6 bases; nucleotides outside the gene matches: 8. From germline, CDR1 is SGHRS and CDR2 YFSETQ. The CDR3 DNA reads TGCGCCAGCAGCTTGGCCGAAGGGACAGGAGGCGAGCAGTACTTC. As protein: CASSLAEGTGGEQYF. The full variable domain, with the rest looked up from reference TRBV5-1 and TRBJ2-7, is KAGVTQTPRYLIKTRGQQVTLSCSPISGHRSVSWYQQTPGQGLQFLFEYFSETQRNKGNFPGRFSGRQFSNSRSEMNVSTLELGDSALYLCASSLAEGTGGEQYFGPGTRLTVT.

This clonotype has at least ten counts. This sequence joins TRBV29-1 and TRBJ2-7; TRBD1 matches at 9 bases. This CDR3 spans 14 amino acids. Trimming removed 0 bases from V and 6 bases from J; junction bases left unmatched: 6. Germline CDR1 reads SQVTM; CDR2 reads ANQGSEA. CDR3: CSVEDGATGGEQYF. In DNA form, the CDR3 reads TGCAGCGTTGAAGATGGTGCGACAGGGGGCGAGCAGTACTTC.

In its sample, this clonotype was seen a few times. The V gene is TRBV12-3 or TRBV12-4, the J gene TRBJ2-3; D possibly corresponds to TRBD2 (5 bases). This CDR3 region has 17 residues. V lost 6 bases, J lost 4 bases, and 23 bases lay in between. The CDR3 protein is CASSSAPGTEGADTQYF. In DNA, the CDR3 is TGTGCCAGCAGCTCGGCCCCCGGCACAGAGGGTGCAGATACGCAGTATTTT.

The chain couples TRBV20-1 to TRBJ1-1, with TRBD1 matching 7 bases. Germline lookup yields CDR1 DFQATT and CDR2 SNEGSKA (reference sequence). Trimming took 0 bases from V and 5 from J; bases not matched to a gene: 9. The CDR3 has 15 amino acids. In nucleotides, the CDR3 is TGCAGTGCTAGAGACGGACAGGCGCTAACAACTGAAGCTTTCTTT. It codes for CSARDGQALTTEAFF.

This clonotype occurred a few times. V usage is TRBV9 and J usage is TRBJ2-1; no reliable D call. The V gene's germline CDR1 is SGDLS and CDR2 YYNGEE. The V and J ends lost 0 bases and 6 bases respectively, with 7 bases between them. This CDR3 has 13 amino acids. The CDR3 DNA reads TGTGCCAGCAGCGTAGCTACTCTCAATGAGCAGTTCTTC. The encoded protein is CASSVATLNEQFF.

This clonotype occurred a few times. The chain has TRBV7-8 and TRBJ2-7; no clear D gene. CDR3 length equals 11 residues. The germline V gene encodes CDR1 SGHVS and CDR2 FQNEAQ. Deletions cut 5 bases from V and 4 bases from J, with 6 bases between. The CDR3 is CASSIRYEQYF. The CDR3 bases are TGTGCCAGCAGCATAAGATACGAGCAGTACTTC.

The rearrangement joins TRBV4-1 to TRBJ2-1, with 7 bases fitting TRBD2. Germline V gene lookup returns CDR1 MGHRA and CDR2 YSYEKL. The length of the CDR3 is 15 residues. The ends lost 5 bases at V and 8 bases at J; junction bases unmatched: 12. CDR3 sequence reads: CASSFRLAQPDEQFF. The DNA for the CDR3 is TGCGCCAGCAGCTTCCGACTAGCTCAACCCGATGAGCAGTTCTTC.

This chain links TRBV7-2 with TRBJ2-7; D is unclear. The germline CDR1 and CDR2 sequences are SGHTA and FQGNSA. CDR3 size: 14 residues. V gave up 2 bases and J gave up 3 bases, with 11 bases separating them. The DNA of the CDR3 is TGTGCCAGCAGCTTACCCACGCATTTCTACGAGCAGTACTTC. Amino acids: CASSLPTHFYEQYF. The whole variable domain, remainder taken from reference TRBV7-2 and TRBJ2-7, is GAGVSQSPSNKVTEKGKDVELRCDPISGHTALYWYRQSLGQGLEFLIYFQGNSAPDKSGLPSDRFSAERTGGSVSTLTIQRTQQEDSAVYLCASSLPTHFYEQYFGPGTRLTVT.

The chain joins TRBV6-1 to TRBJ2-1; 12 bases line up with TRBD2. The CDR3 spans 16 residues. Trimming took 5 bases from V and 3 from J; bases not matched to a gene: 5. The germline gives CDR1 MNHNS, CDR2 SASEGT. CDR3 nucleotide sequence: TGTGCCAGCAGTCCAAGGGGACTAGCGGGCTACAATGAGCAGTTCTTC. This codes for CASSPRGLAGYNEQFF.

This chain connects TRBV5-1 to TRBJ1-3; TRBD1 matches at 8 bases. The V gene's germline CDR1 is SGHRS and CDR2 YFSETQ. V lost 4 bases and J lost 6; bases outside the gene matches: 6. This CDR3 comprises 14 residues. The CDR3 is CASSAGQAENTIYF. The DNA of the CDR3 is TGCGCCAGCAGCGCGGGACAGGCGGAAAACACCATATATTTT.

The V gene is TRBV5-6, the J gene TRBJ2-4, with unresolved D. CDR3 size: 16 residues. Germline values: CDR1 SGHDT, CDR2 YYEEEE. Trimming took 4 bases from V and 1 from J, leaving 15 bases between them. The CDR3 region has the DNA TGTGCCAGCAGCCCACCCGTGGTCGAGGCCAAAAACATTCAGTACTTC. Amino acid sequence: CASSPPVVEAKNIQYF.

The chain couples TRBV20-1 to TRBJ2-7; D ambiguous. This CDR3 comprises 12 residues. Between the trimmed V and J ends, which lost 4 bases and 6 bases, there was a span of 13 bases. The V gene's germline CDR1 is DFQATT and CDR2 SNEGSKA (reference sequence). CDR3 amino acids: CSAIGGVVEQYF. The CDR3 DNA sequence: TGCAGTGCTATAGGTGGGGTGGTCGAGCAGTACTTC.

The chain recombines TRBV20-1 with TRBJ2-7; 8 positions agree with TRBD2. V lost 0 bases to trimming and J lost 5 bases; unmatched junction nucleotides: 6. Germline CDR1 and CDR2: DFQATT and SNEGSKA (reference sequence). This CDR3 comprises 14 residues. CDR3 in amino acids: CSARDPGGAHEQYF. The CDR3, as DNA: TGCAGTGCTAGAGATCCGGGGGGGGCCCACGAGCAGTACTTC.

This clonotype showed up many times. The chain recombines TRBV12-3 or TRBV12-4 with TRBJ2-5; 9 bases line up with TRBD1. V shed 6 bases and J 2 bases; nucleotides not matched to a gene: 4. The CDR3 sequence is 14 residues long. CDR3 sequence (DNA): TGTGCCAGCAGCACCGGGACAGGGCAAGAGACCCAGTACTTC. As protein: CASSTGTGQETQYF.

The rearrangement links TRBV9 to TRBJ2-2; 7 bases map to TRBD1. V shed 3 bases and J 10 bases; nucleotides not matched to a gene: 24. CDR1 is SGDLS, CDR2 YYNGEE, per germline. This CDR3 is 19 amino acids long. The CDR3 DNA follows: TGTGCCAGCAGCGCCATAAACAGGGGTGGGCTACTCACGAAAGAGGAGCTGTTTTTT. It translates to CASSAINRGGLLTKEELFF.

The chain recombines TRBV30 with TRBJ1-5, with no clear D. The CDR3 consists of 13 residues. In germline, CDR1 is GTSNPN, CDR2 SVGIG (reference sequence). Deletions cut 3 bases from V and 0 bases from J, with 6 bases between. The CDR3 nucleotides read TGTGCCTGGAGGACAAATAGCAATCAGCCCCAGCATTTT. As protein: CAWRTNSNQPQHF.

In its sample, this clonotype was seen a few times. The chain joins TRBV29-1 to TRBJ1-2; perhaps TRBD1 as D (6 bases). Trimming cost V 6 bases and J 4 bases, with 18 bases left between them. The CDR3 covers 14 residues. Germline CDR1 and CDR2: SQVTM and ANQGSEA. This CDR3 reads CSVEGGKFGYGYTF. CDR3 DNA sequence: TGCAGCGTCGAGGGGGGGAAATTCGGCTATGGCTACACCTTC.

This clonotype appeared a few times. The chain joins TRBV15 to TRBJ2-3, with D maybe TRBD1 (5 bases). The V gene lost 0 bases and the J gene lost 1 base, with 17 bases spanning the gap. The CDR3 has 18 residues. Per the germline V gene, CDR1 is LNHNV and CDR2 is YYDKDF (reference sequence). The CDR3 coding sequence is TGTGCCACCAGCAGAGAAAGGGGCGTTGGCAGGGGCACAGATACGCAGTATTTT. This sequence encodes CATSRERGVGRGTDTQYF.

The sample holds a few counts of this clonotype. The J gene is TRBJ2-2, the V gene TRBV6-2 or TRBV6-3; 9 bases match TRBD1. CDR3 length: 15 amino acids. The germline CDR1 and CDR2 sequences are MNHEY and SVGEGT. After removal of 6 bases from V and 6 bases from J, the junction contained 8 bases not matched to a gene. The CDR3 sequence is CASSRTGVSAGELFF. In DNA form, the CDR3 reads TGTGCCAGCAGCAGGACAGGGGTTAGCGCCGGGGAGCTGTTTTTT.

This clonotype occurred a few times. This chain connects TRBV29-1 to TRBJ1-1; 10 bases are a match to TRBD1. The J segment lost 4 bases and the V segment lost 7 bases, leaving 9 bases of the junction unmatched. CDR1 and CDR2 from the germline V gene are SQVTM and ANQGSEA. This CDR3 is 14 amino acids long. The CDR3 spells CSGNRGQGTTEAFF. The CDR3 DNA sequence: TGCAGCGGAAACAGGGGACAGGGGACCACTGAAGCTTTCTTT.

In this sample, this clonotype turned up a few times. The chain combines TRBV7-2 with TRBJ1-5, with D tentatively TRBD1 (6 bases). From germline, CDR1 is SGHTA and CDR2 FQGNSA. Trimming took 2 bases from V and 3 from J, leaving 11 bases between them. The CDR3 has 15 residues. DNA of the CDR3: TGTGCCAGCAGCTTACAGACAGGAAACAATCAGCCCCAGCATTTT. Translation gives CASSLQTGNNQPQHF.

This clonotype has more than one count but fewer than ten. V and J are TRBV28 and TRBJ2-6; 9 positions agree with TRBD1. Germline V gene lookup returns CDR1 MDHEN and CDR2 SYDVKM. With V trimmed by 6 bases and J by 0 bases, 3 bases remained unmatched. The CDR3 spans 16 residues. CDR3 residues: CASRGTGHSGANVLTF. In DNA, the CDR3 is TGTGCCAGCAGGGGGACAGGGCACTCTGGGGCCAACGTCCTGACTTTC.

This clonotype has only a few counts. This chain uses TRBV12-3 or TRBV12-4 with TRBJ1-4; D is perhaps TRBD1 (6 bases). This CDR3 region has 14 residues. V lost 0 bases and J 10 bases, leaving 12 bases between the germline ends. CDR3 in amino acids: CASSLAGGRVKLFF. CDR3 nucleotides: TGTGCCAGCAGTTTAGCAGGGGGACGTGTAAAACTGTTTTTT.